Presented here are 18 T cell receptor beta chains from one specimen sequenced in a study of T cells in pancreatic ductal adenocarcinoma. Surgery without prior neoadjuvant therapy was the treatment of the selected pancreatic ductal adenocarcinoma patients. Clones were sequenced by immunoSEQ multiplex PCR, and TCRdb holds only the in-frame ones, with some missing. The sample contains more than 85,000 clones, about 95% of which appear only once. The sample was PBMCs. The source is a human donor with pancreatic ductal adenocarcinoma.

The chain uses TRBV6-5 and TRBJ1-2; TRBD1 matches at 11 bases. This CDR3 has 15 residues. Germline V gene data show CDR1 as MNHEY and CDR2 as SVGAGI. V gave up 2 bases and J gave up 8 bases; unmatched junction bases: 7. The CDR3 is CASSYLGQGARGYTF. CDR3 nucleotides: TGTGCCAGCAGTTACCTTGGACAGGGGGCACGAGGCTACACCTTC.

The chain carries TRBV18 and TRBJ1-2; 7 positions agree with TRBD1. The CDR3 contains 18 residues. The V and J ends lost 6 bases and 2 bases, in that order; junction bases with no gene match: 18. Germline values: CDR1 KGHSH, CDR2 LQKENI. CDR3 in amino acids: CASSATQTDRVVNYGYTF. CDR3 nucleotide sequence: TGTGCCAGCTCCGCCACTCAGACCGACAGGGTGGTGAACTATGGCTACACCTTC.

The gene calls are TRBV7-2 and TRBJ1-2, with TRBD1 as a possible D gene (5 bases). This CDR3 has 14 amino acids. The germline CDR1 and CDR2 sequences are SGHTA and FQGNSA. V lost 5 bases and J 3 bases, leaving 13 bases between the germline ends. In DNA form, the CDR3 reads TGTGCCAGCAGCCTCCTCGGGGGTGACTATGGCTACACCTTC. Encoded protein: CASSLLGGDYGYTF.

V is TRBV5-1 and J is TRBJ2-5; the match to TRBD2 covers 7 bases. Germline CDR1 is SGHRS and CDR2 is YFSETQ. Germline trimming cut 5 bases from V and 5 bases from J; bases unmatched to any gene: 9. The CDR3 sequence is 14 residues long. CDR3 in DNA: TGCGCCAGCAGGGGAGGGACCCTAGAGGAGACCCAGTACTTC. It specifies CASRGGTLEETQYF.

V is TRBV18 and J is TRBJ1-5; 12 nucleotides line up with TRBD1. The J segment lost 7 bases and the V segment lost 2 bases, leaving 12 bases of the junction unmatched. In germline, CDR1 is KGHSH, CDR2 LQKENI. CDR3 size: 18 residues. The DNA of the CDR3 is TGTGCCAGCTCACCAGGGGGACCGGGACAGGGGGCCGGGCAGCCCCAGCATTTT. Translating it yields CASSPGGPGQGAGQPQHF.

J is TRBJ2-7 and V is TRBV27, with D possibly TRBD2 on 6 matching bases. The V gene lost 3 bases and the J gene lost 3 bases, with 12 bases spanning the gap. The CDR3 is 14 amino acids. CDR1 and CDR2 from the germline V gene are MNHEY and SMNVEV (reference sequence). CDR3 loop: CASSFGERVYEQYF. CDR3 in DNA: TGTGCCAGCAGTTTTGGAGAGCGGGTCTACGAGCAGTACTTC.

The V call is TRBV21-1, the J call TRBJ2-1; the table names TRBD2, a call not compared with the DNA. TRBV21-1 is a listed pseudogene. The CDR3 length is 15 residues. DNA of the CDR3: TGTGCCAGCAGCAAAGTAAGCGGGAGTAGGAATGAGCAGTTCTTC. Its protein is CASSKVSGSRNEQFF.

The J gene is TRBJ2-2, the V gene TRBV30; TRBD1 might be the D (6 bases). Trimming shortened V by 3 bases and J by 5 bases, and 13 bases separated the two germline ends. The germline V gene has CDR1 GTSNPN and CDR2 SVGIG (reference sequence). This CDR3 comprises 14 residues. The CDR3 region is CAWRKQGTTGELFF. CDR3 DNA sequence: TGTGCCTGGAGGAAGCAGGGGACGACCGGGGAGCTGTTTTTT.

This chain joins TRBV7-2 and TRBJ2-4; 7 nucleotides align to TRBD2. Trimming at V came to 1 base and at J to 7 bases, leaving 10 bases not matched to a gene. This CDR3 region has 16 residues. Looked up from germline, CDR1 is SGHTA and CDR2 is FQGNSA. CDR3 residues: CASSLEGGVGGNIQYF. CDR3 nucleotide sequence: TGTGCCAGCAGCTTAGAAGGTGGTGTGGGAGGGAACATTCAGTACTTC.

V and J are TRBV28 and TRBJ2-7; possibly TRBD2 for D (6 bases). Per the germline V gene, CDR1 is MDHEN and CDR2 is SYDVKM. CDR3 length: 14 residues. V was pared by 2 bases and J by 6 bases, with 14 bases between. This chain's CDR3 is CASSLRWDFSEQYF. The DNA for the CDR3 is TGTGCCAGCAGTTTAAGGTGGGACTTCAGCGAGCAGTACTTC. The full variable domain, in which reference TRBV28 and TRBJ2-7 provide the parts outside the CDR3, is DVKVTQSSRYLVKRTGEKVFLECVQDMDHENMFWYRQDPGLGLRLIYFSYDVKMKEKGDIPEGYSVSREKKERFSLILESASTNQTSMYLCASSLRWDFSEQYFGPGTRLTVT.

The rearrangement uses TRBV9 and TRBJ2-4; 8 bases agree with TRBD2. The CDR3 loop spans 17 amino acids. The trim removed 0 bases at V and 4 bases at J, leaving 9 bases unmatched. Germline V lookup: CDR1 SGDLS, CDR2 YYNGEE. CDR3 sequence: CASSVESGGVGKNIQYF. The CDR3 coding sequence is TGTGCCAGCAGCGTAGAATCCGGGGGGGTGGGGAAAAACATTCAGTACTTC.

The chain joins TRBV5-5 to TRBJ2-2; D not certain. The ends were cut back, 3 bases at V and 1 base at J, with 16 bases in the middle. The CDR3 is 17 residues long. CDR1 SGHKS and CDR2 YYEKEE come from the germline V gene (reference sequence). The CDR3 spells CASSSMPFRQNTGELFF. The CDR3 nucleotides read TGTGCCAGCAGCTCGATGCCCTTCCGACAGAACACCGGGGAGCTGTTTTTT.

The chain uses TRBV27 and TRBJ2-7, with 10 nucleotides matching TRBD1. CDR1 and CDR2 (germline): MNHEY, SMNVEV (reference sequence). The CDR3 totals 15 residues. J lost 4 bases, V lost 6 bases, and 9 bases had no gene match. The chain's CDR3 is CASSSQTGGSYEQYF. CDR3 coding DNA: TGTGCCAGCAGCTCCCAGACAGGGGGCAGTTACGAGCAGTACTTC.

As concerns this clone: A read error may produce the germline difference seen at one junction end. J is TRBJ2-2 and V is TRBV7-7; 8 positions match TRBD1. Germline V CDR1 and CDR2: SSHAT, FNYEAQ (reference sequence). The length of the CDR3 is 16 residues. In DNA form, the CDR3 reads TGTGCTAGCAGCTCTACAGGGGGGTCGAACACCGGGGAGCTGTTTTTT. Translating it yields CASSSTGGSNTGELFF. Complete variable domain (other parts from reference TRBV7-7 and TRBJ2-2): GAGVSQSPRYKVTKRGQDVTLRCDPISSHATLYWYQQALGQGPEFLTYFNYEAQPDKSGLPSDRFSAERPEGSISTLTIQRTEQRDSAMYRCASSSTGGSNTGELFFGEGSRLTVL.

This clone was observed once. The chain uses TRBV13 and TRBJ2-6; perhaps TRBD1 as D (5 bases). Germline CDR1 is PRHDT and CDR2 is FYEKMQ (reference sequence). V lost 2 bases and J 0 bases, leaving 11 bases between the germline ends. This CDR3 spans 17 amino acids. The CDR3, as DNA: TGTGCCAGCAGCTTACAGGGCACTGTCTCTGGGGCCAACGTCCTGACTTTC. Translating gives CASSLQGTVSGANVLTF.

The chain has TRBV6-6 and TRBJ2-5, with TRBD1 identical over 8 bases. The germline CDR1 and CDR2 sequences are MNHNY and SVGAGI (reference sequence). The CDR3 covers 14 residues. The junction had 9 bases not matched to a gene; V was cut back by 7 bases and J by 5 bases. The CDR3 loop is CASTPQGAGETQYF. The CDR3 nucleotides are TGTGCCAGCACCCCCCAGGGGGCAGGGGAGACCCAGTACTTC.

CDR3 DNA: TGTGCCAGTAGTATCCGTGGACAGGGGGTAGAAGATACGCAGTATTTT. Its protein is CASSIRGQGVEDTQYF. The chain couples TRBV19 to TRBJ2-3; 10 nucleotides agree with TRBD1. After removal of 3 bases from V and 5 bases from J, the junction contained 8 bases not matched to a gene. The CDR3 is 16 residues long. Germline loops: CDR1 LNHDA, CDR2 SQIVND (reference sequence).

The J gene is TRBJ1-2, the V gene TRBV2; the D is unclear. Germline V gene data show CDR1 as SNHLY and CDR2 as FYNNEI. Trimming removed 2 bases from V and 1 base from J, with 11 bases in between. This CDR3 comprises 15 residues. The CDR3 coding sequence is TGTGCCAGCAGTGAACCTCGACGGAGTAACTATGGCTACACCTTC. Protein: CASSEPRRSNYGYTF.